This T cell receptor beta chain was sequenced for a study of long-term antiretroviral therapy in people with HIV. General observations from the study: Repertoires from HIV showed CDR3 length ranges narrower than those of controls.

HIV-positive participants were all treated in the United States. For this clone: What it binds is not known.

This CDR3 spans 17 amino acids. J lost 4 bases, V lost 2 bases, and 5 bases had no gene match. Germline loops: CDR1 ENHRY, CDR2 SYGVKD. Assay version v3.0 of immunoSEQ was used, and it was run at survey level. TCRdb keeps only in-frame clones here, not all; method: immunoSEQ multiplex PCR. The profile shows fewer than 20,000 clones, about 81% of them singletons. The sequence was collected from a woman between 45 and 60 years old with HIV. This chain joins TRBV10-3 and TRBJ2-2; TRBD2 matches at 12 bases. Specimen: unsorted PBMCs, collected 0.3 years after starting antiretroviral therapy. In nucleotides, the CDR3 is TGTGCCATCAGTGAGCCGAGGACTAGCGGGGCCACCGGGGAGCTGTTTTTT. Translation: CAISEPRTSGATGELFF.